This TCR beta chain appears in the sequencing data of a study of T cell responses to AZD1222 COVID-19 vaccine. Whole-study results and caveats: Most donors were white British and more were female, and clonal diversity was possibly underestimated.

Concerning this clone: What it recognizes is unknown.

Some clones are missing from TCRdb's copy, which holds only in-frame ones; the method was immunoSEQ multiplex PCR. The repertoire holds about 120,000 clones, with 90% as singletons. CDR3 length: 16 residues. The germline V gene encodes CDR1 GTSNPN and CDR2 SVGIG (reference sequence). V was pared by 1 base and J by 3 bases, with 4 bases of the junction left unmatched. The gene calls are TRBV30 and TRBJ2-3, with TRBD2 matching 13 bases. The receptor comes from an adult in good health. The material was peripheral blood, obtained on day 0 of MenACWY control vaccination. CDR3 nucleotides: TGTGCCTGGAGTGAGGGACTAGCGGGAATTACAGATACGCAGTATTTT. It encodes CAWSEGLAGITDTQYF.